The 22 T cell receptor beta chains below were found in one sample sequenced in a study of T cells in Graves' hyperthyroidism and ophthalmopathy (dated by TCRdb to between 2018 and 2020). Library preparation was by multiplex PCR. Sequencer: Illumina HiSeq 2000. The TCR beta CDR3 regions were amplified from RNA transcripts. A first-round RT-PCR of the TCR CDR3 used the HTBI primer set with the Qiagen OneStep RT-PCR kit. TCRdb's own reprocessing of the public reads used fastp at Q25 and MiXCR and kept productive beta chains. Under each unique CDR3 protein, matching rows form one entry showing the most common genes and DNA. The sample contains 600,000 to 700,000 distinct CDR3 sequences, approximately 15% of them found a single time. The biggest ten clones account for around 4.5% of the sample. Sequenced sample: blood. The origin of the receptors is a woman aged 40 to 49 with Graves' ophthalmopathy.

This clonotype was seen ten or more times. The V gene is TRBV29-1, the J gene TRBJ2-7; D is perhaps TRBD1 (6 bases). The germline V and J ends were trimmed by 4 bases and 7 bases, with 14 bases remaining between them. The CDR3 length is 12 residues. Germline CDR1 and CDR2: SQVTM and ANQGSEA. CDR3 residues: CSVVQGMGEQYF. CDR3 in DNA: TGCAGCGTTGTTCAGGGGATGGGGGAGCAGTACTTC.

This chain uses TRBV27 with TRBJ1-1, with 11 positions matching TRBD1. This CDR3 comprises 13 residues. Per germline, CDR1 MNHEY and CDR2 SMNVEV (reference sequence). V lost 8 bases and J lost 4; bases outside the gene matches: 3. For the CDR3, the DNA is TGTGCCAGCTGGGGGACAGGGGGCACTGAAGCTTTCTTT. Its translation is CASWGTGGTEAFF.

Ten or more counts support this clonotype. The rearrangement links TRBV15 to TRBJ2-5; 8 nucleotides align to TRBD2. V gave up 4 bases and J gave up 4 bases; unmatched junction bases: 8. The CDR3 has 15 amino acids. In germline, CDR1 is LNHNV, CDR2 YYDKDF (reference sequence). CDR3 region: CATSTPGGKVETQYF. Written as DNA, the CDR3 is TGTGCCACCAGCACCCCGGGAGGGAAAGTAGAGACCCAGTACTTC.

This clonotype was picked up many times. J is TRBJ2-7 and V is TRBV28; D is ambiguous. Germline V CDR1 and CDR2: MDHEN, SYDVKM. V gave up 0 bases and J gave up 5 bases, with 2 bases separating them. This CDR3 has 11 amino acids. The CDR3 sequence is CASSLWDEQYF. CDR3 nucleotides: TGTGCCAGCAGTTTATGGGACGAGCAGTACTTC. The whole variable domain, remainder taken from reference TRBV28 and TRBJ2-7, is DVKVTQSSRYLVKRTGEKVFLECVQDMDHENMFWYRQDPGLGLRLIYFSYDVKMKEKGDIPEGYSVSREKKERFSLILESASTNQTSMYLCASSLWDEQYFGPGTRLTVT.

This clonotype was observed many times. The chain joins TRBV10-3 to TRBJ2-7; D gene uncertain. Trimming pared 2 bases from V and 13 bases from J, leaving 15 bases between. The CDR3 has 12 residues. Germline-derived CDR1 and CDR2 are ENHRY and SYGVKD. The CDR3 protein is CAISEGNVEIYF. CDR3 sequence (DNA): TGTGCCATCAGTGAGGGGAATGTTGAGATTTACTTC.

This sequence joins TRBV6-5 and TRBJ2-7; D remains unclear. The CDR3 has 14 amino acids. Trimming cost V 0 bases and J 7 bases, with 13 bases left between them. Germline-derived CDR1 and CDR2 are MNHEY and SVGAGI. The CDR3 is CASSYSSTAEEQYF. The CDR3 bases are TGTGCCAGCAGTTACTCAAGCACTGCCGAGGAGCAGTACTTC.

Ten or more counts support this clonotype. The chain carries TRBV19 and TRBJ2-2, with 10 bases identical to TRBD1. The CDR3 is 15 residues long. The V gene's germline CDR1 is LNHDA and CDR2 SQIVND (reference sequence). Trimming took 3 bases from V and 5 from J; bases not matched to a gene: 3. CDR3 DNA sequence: TGTGCCAGTAGTATCGACAGGGGGCGAACCGGGGAGCTGTTTTTT. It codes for CASSIDRGRTGELFF.

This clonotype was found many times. The CDR3 protein is CASKNPGRANYGYTF. The CDR3 region has the DNA TGTGCCAGCAAGAATCCGGGCCGAGCTAACTATGGCTACACCTTC. The chain carries TRBV6-5 and TRBJ1-2; no firm D call. Per the germline V gene, CDR1 is MNHEY and CDR2 is SVGAGI. The V end lost 7 bases, the J end lost 0 bases, and 15 bases lay between the germline ends. The CDR3 sequence is 15 residues long.

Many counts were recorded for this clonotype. This CDR3 reads CSVAGVSYEQYF. CDR3 DNA: TGCAGTGTGGCAGGGGTTTCCTACGAGCAGTACTTC. V is TRBV20-1 and J is TRBJ2-7, with TRBD1 as a possible D gene (6 bases). The V gene's germline CDR1 is DFQATT and CDR2 SNEGSKA (reference sequence). The CDR3 extends over 12 amino acids. Deletions cut 7 bases from V and 1 base from J, with 11 bases between.

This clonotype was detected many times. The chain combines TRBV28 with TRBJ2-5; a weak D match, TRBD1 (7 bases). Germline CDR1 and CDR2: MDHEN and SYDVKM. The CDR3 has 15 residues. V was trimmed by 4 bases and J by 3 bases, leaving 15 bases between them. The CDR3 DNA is TGTGCCAGCAGTTCCCCTCCCAGGGGGGAAGAGACCCAGTACTTC. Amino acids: CASSSPPRGEETQYF.

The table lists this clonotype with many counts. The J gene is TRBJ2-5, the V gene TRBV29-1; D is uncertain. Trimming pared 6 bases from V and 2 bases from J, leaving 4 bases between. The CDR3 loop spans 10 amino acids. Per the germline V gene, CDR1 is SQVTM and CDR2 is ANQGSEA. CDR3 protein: CSVEQETQYF. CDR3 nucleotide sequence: TGCAGCGTAGAGCAAGAGACCCAGTACTTC. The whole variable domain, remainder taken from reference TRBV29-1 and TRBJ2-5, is SAVISQKPSRDICQRGTSLTIQCQVDSQVTMMFWYRQQPGQSLTLIATANQGSEATYESGFVIDKFPISRPNLTFSTLTVSNMSPEDSSIYLCSVEQETQYFGPGTRLLVL.

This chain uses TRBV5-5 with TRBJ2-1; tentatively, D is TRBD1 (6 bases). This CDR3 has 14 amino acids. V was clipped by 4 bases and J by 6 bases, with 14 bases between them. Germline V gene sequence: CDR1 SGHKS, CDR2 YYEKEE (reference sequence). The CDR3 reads CASSLPGQINEQFF. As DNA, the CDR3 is TGTGCCAGCAGCCTTCCTGGACAGATCAATGAGCAGTTCTTC.

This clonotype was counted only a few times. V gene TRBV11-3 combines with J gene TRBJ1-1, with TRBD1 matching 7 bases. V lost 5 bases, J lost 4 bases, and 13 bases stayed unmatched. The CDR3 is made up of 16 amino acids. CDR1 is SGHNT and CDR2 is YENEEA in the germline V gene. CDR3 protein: CASSRGRGGAGTEAFF. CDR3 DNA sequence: TGTGCCAGCAGCCGGGGGAGAGGGGGCGCGGGCACTGAAGCTTTCTTT. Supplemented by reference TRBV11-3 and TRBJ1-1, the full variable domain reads EAGVVQSPRYKIIEKKQPVAFWCNPISGHNTLYWYLQNLGQGPELLIRYENEEAVDDSQLPKDRFSAERLKGVDSTLKIQPAELGDSAVYLCASSRGRGGAGTEAFFGQGTRLTVV.

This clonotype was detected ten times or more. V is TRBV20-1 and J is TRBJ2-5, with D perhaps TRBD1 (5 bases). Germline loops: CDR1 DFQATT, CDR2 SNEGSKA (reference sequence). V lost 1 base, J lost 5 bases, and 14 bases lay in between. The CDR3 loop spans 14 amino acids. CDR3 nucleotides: TGCAGTGCTAGAGCCTTTGACAGCTGGGAGACCCAGTACTTC. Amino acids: CSARAFDSWETQYF.

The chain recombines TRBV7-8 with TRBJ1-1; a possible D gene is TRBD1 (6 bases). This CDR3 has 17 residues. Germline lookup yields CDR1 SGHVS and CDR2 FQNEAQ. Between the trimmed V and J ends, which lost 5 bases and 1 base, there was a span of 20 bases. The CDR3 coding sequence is TGTGCCAGCAGCAGATATAGCCGGGGGGCCGGGAACACTGAAGCTTTCTTT. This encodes CASSRYSRGAGNTEAFF.

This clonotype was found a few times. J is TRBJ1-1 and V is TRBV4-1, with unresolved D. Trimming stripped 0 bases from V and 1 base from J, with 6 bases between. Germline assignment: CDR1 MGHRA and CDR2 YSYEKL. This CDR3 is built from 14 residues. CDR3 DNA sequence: TGCGCCAGCAGCCAAGATCCGGAGAACACTGAAGCTTTCTTT. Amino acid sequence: CASSQDPENTEAFF.

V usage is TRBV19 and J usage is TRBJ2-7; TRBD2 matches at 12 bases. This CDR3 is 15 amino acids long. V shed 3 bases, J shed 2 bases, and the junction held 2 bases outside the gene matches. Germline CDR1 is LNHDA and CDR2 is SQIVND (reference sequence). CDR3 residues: CASSISSGRAYEQYF. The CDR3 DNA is TGTGCCAGTAGTATCTCTAGCGGGAGGGCCTACGAGCAGTACTTC.

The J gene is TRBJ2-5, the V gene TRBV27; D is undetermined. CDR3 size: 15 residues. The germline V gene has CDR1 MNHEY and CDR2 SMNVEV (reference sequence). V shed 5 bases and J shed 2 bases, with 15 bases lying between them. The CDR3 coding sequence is TGTGCCAGCAGTCACTTTGACGGGCCGCAAGAGACCCAGTACTTC. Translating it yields CASSHFDGPQETQYF.

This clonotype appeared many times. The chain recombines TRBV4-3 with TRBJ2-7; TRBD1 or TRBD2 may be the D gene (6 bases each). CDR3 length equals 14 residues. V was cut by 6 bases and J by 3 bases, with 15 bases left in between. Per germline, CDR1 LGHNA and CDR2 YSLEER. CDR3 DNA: TGCGCCAGCAGACGCCGGAGGGGGGACTACGAGCAGTACTTC. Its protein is CASRRRRGDYEQYF.

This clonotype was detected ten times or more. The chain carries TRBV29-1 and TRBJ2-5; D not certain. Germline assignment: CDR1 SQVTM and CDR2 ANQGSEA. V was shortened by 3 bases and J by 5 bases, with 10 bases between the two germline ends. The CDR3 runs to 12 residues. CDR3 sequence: CSVDLSSETQYF. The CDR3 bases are TGCAGCGTTGACTTGTCATCGGAGACCCAGTACTTC.

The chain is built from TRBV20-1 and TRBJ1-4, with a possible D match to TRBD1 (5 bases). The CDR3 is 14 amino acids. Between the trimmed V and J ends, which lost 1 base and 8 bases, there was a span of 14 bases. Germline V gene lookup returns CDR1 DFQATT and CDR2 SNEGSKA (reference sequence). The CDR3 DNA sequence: TGCAGTGCTAGAGTGGGGACTGGCGGGGAAAAACTGTTTTTT. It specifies CSARVGTGGEKLFF.

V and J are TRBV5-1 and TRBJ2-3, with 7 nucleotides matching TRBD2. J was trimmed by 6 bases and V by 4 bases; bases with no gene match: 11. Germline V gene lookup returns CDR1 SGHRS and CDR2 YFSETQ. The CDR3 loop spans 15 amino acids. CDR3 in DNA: TGCGCCAGCAGCGCTTTGACTAGCCCCACGGATACGCAGTATTTT. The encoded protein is CASSALTSPTDTQYF.